This T cell receptor (beta chain) was identified during a study of response to subunit inactivated influenza vaccine listed by TCRdb under 2018. Concerning the study at large: Deep quantitative T cell receptor repertoire profiling was used in the study to track responses to a trivalent subunit inactivated influenza vaccine.

The receptor library was made with RT-PCR. Sequenced using an Illumina HiSeq 2500. TCRdb's own reprocessing of the public reads used fastp at Q25 and MiXCR and kept productive beta chains. Each CDR3 protein gets just one entry, which takes the most common genes and DNA from the rows behind it. Present in this sample are around 480,000 distinct CDR3 sequences, 16% of which were seen just once. Less than 4% of the sample is in the top ten clones. From cysteine to phenylalanine, the CDR3 is 16 amino acids long. The retained sequence is limited to the CDR3, 48 bases, with the frame set at the first base. V gives up 3 bases and J gives up 2 bases, and the segment between their germline ends measures 18 bases. The germline V gene (reference sequence) yields DFQATT for CDR1 and SNEGSKA for CDR2. Broad study findings and their caveats: It was suggested by the authors that each seasonal influenza vaccination may recruit only a limited number of new T cells.

This clonotype was seen many times. This clone's antigen is unknown. No base-level quality is on record; no much larger clone is a single base apart. The TCR sequence derives from a man aged 45-69 years who received an inactivated influenza vaccine. Donor details come from another sample of the same person, matched by shared clones. The source material was CD4+ T cells sorted from PBMCs, sampled roughly 24 months after vaccination. The V gene is TRBV20-1 and the J gene is TRBJ2-3, with the D segment possibly TRBD1 or TRBD2, each aligning over 5 bases. The encoded CDR3 is CSARVPGPGPTDTQYF. DNA sequence: TGCAGTGCTAGGGTTCCGGGACCCGGACCCACAGATACGCAGTATTTT.